Sequencing of this T cell receptor beta chain was carried out in a study of CD8 T cells in Susac syndrome. A quantity of about 0.5 to 1 ug RNA underwent reverse transcription using random hexamers. Using its own MiXCR run on the immunoSEQ multiplex PCR reads, TCRdb lists one record per CDR3 protein. Of roughly 44,000 distinct CDR3 sequences listed, over 85% are singletons. The CDR3 totals 14 residues. V was trimmed by 0 bases and J by 5 bases, leaving 8 bases between them. Germline values: CDR1 PRHDT, CDR2 FYEKMQ (reference sequence). The sequenced sample was CD8+ T cells from PBMCs. The chain combines TRBV13 with TRBJ2-1; tentatively, D is TRBD1 (5 bases). This clonotype was sampled from a human donor in good health. The chain's CDR3 is CASSLGRVHNEQFF. CDR3 DNA sequence: TGTGCCAGCAGCTTAGGCAGGGTCCACAATGAGCAGTTCTTC. The variable domain in full, with the rest retrieved from reference TRBV13 and TRBJ2-1, is AAGVIQSPRHLIKEKRETATLKCYPIPRHDTVYWYQQGPGQDPQFLISFYEKMQSDKGSIPDRFSAQQFSDYHSELNMSSLELGDSALYFCASSLGRVHNEQFFGPGTRLTVL.